In its sample, the clone carrying this TCR beta chain was seen many times. In germline, CDR1 is SGHTA, CDR2 FQGNSA. The CDR3 totals 12 residues. V shed 4 bases and J shed 5 bases, with 9 bases lying between them. It was RNA transcripts that yielded the amplified TCR beta CDR3 regions. The HTBI primer set was used in a first-round RT-PCR of the TCR CDR3. TCRdb analysed the multiplex PCR reads with MiXCR anew, one entry per CDR3 protein. The sample has about 760,000 distinct CDR3 sequences; roughly a third are singletons. These data belong to a study of T cells in Graves' hyperthyroidism and ophthalmopathy. Study at large: Before treatment of any kind, peripheral blood was taken at initial diagnosis.

Hyperthyroidism in the patients, aged 18 to 65, was newly diagnosed and under 2 months in duration. Clinical symptoms, serum thyroxine, TRAb, thyroid ultrasound and orbital computed tomography informed diagnoses. Fresh peripheral blood, roughly 9.8 ml of it, supplied the PBMCs. This rearrangement joins TRBV7-2 to TRBJ2-7; a weak D match, TRBD2 (5 bases). Source material: blood. The clonotype comes from a woman between 40 and 55 years old with Graves' hyperthyroidism. The CDR3 DNA follows: TGTGCCAGCAGCTCTGGCGGGCACGAGCAGTACTTC. It translates to CASSSGGHEQYF.